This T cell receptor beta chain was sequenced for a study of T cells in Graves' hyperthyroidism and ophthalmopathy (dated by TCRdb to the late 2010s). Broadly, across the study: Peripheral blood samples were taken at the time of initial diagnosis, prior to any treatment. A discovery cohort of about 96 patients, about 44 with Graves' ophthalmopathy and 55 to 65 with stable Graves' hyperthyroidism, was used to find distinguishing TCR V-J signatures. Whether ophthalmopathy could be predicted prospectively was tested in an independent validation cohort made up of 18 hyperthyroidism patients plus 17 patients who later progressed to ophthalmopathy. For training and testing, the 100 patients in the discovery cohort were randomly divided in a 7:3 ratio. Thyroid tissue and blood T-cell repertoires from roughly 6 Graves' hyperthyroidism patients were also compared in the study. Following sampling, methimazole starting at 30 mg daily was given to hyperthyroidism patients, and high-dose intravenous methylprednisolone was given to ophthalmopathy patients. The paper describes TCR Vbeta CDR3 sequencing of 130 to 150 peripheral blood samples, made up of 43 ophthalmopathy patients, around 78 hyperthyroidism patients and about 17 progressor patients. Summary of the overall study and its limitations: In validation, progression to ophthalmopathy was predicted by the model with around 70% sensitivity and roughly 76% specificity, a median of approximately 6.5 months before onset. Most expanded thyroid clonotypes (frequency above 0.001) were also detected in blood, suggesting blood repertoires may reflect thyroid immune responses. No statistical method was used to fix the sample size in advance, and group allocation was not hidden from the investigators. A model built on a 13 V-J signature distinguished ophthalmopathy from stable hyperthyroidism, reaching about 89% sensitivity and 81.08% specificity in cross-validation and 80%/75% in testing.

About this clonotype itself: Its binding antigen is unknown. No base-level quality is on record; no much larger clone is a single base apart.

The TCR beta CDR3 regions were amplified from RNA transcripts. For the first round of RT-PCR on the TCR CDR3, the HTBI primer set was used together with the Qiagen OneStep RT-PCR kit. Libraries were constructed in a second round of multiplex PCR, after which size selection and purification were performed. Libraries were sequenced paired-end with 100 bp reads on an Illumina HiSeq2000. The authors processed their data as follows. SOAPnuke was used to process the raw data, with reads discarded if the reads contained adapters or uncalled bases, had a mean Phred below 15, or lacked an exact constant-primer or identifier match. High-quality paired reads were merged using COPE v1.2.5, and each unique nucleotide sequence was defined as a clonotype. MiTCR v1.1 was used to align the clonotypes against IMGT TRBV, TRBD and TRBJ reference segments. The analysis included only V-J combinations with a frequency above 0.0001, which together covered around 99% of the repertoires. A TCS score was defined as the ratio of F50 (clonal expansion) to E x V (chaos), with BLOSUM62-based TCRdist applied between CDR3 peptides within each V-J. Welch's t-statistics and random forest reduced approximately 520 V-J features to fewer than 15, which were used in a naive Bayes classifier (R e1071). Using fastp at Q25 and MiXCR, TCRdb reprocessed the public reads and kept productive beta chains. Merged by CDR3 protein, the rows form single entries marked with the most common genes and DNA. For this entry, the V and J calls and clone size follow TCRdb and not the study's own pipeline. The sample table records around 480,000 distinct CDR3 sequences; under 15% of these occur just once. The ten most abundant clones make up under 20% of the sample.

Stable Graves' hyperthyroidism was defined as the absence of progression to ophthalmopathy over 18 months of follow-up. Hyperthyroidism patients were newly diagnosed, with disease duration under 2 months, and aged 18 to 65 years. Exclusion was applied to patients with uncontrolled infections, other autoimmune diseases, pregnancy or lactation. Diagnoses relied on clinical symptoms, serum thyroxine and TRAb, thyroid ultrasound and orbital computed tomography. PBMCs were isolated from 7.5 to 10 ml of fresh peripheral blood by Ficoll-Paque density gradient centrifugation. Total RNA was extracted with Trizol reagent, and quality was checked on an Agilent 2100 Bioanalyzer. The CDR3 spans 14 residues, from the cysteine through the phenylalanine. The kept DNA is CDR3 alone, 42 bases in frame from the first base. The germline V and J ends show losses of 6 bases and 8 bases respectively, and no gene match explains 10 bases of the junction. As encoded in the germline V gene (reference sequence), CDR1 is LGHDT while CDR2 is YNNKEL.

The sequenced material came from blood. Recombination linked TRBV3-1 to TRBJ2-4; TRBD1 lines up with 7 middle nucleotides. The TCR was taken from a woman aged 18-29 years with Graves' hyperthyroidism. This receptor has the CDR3 CASSPKTGRDIQYF. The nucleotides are TGTGCCAGCAGTCCTAAGACAGGGAGAGACATTCAGTACTTC.